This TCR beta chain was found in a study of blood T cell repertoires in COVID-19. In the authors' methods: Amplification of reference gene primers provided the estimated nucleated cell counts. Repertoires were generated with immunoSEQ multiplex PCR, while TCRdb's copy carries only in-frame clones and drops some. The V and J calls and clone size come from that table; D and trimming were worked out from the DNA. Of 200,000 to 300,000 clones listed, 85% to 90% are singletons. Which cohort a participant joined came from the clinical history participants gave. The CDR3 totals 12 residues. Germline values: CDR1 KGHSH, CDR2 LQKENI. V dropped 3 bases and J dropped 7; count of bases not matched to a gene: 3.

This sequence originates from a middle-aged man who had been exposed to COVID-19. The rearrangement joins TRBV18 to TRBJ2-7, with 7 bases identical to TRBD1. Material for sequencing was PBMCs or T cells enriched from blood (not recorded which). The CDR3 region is CASSPRDREQYF. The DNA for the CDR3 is TGTGCCAGCTCACCCCGGGACAGAGAGCAGTACTTC.